This T cell receptor (beta chain) originates from a study of CXCR3-negative and CXCR3-positive naive CD8 T cells. The authors prepared UMI-labeled TRB cDNA libraries by 5' RACE. TCRdb reprocessed the 5' RACE reads and keeps a single row for each CDR3 protein, giving no DNA. This sample's table has 70,000 to 95,000 distinct CDR3 sequences. Overall study findings and caveats: It was found that naive subsets had comparable surface CD5, and TCR strength was inferred from TRB CDR3 properties. Researchers report that CXCR3-positive naive cells carry more hydrophobic TRB CDR3s than CXCR3-negative naive cells. Comparison of naive CXCR3-negative and CXCR3-positive cells revealed similar TRBV-TRBJ usage, while memory cells differed.

Germline assignment: CDR1 DFQATT and CDR2 SNEGSKA (reference sequence). The CDR3 is made up of 15 amino acids. The sorter processed each CD8+ T cell subset in triplicate at roughly 280,000 cells apiece. About this clonotype itself: Antigen specificity is unknown.

This chain links TRBV20-1 with TRBJ2-1. The specimen sequenced was naive CXCR3- CD8+ T cells from blood. Sample subset: CD45RO-CCR7+CD27+CD95- naive CD8+ T cells lacking CXCR3 (TNR3-). The origin of this receptor is a human donor in good health. Some clones in this sample may be carry-over from other donors' samples. The CDR3 loop reads CSARTAGSSYNEQFF.